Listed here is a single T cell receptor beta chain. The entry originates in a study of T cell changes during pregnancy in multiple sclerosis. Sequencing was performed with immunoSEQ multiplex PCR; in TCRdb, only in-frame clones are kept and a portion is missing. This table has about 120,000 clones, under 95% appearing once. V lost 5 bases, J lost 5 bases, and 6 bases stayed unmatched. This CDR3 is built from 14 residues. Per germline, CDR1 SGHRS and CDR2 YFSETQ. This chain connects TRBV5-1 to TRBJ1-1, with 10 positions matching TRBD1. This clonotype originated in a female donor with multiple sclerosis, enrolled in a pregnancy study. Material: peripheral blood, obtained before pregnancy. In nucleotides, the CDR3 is TGCGCCAGCAGGGGGACAGGGGAAAGTACTGAAGCTTTCTTT. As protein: CASRGTGESTEAFF.